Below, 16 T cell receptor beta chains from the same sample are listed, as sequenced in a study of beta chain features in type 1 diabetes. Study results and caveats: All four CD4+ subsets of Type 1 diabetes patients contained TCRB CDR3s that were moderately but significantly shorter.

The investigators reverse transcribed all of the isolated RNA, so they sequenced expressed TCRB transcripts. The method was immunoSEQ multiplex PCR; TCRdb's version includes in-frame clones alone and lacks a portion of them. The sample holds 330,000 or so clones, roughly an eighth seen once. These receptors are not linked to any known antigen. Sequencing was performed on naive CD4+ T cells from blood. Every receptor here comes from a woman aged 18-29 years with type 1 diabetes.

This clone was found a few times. CDR3: CASSPDRAREQYF. In DNA form, the CDR3 reads TGTGCCAGCTCACCGGACAGGGCGCGGGAGCAGTACTTC. The V call is TRBV18, the J call TRBJ2-7, with 8 positions matching TRBD1. The germline gives CDR1 KGHSH, CDR2 LQKENI. The CDR3 totals 13 residues. V shed 3 bases, J shed 7 bases, and the junction held 5 bases outside the gene matches.

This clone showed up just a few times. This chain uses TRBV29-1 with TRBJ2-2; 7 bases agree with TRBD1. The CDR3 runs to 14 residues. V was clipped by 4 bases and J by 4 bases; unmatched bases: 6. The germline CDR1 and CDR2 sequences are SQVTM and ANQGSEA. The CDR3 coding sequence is TGCAGCGTTGCGACGGGGACAGTCACCGGGGAGCTGTTTTTT. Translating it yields CSVATGTVTGELFF.

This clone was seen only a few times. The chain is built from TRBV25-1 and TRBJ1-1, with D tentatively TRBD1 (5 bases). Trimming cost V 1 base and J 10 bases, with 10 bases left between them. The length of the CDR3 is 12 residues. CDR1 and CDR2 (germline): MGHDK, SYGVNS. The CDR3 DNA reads TGTGCCAGCAGTGAATTCGGGGGAGGAGCTTTCTTT. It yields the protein CASSEFGGGAFF.

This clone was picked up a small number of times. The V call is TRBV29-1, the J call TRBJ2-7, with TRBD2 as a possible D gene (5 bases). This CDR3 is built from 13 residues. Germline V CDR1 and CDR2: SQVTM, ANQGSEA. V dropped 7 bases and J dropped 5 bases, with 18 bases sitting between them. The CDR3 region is CSARRPGGHEQYF. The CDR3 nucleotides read TGCAGCGCCCGCAGGCCAGGAGGACACGAGCAGTACTTC.

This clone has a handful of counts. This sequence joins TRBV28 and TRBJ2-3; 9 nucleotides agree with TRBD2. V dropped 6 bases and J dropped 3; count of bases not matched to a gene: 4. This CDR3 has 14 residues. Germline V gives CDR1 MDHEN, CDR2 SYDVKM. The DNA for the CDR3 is TGTGCCAGCAGACTTAGCGGGAGTACAGATACGCAGTATTTT. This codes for CASRLSGSTDTQYF.

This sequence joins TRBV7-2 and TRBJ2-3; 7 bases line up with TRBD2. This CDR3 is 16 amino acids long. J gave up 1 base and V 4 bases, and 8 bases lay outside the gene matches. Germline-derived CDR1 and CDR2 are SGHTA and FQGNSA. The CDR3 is CASSSRTRTGTDTQYF. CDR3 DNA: TGTGCCAGCAGCTCCCGGACTAGGACGGGCACAGATACGCAGTATTTT.

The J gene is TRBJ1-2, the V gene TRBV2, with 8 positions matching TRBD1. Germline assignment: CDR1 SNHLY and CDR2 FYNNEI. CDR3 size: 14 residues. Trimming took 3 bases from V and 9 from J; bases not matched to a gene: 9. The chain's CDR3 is CASSDGQGLTRYTF. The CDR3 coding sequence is TGTGCCAGCAGTGACGGACAGGGCTTAACGCGCTACACCTTC. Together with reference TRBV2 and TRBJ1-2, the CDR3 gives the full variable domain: EPEVTQTPSHQVTQMGQEVILRCVPISNHLYFYWYRQILGQKVEFLVSFYNNEISEKSEIFDDQFSVERPDGSNFTLKIRSTKLEDSAMYFCASSDGQGLTRYTFGSGTRLTVV.

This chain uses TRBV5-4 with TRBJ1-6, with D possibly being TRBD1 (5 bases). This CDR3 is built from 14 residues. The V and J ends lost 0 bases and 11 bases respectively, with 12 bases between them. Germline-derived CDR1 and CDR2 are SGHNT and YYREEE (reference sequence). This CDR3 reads CASSLETGLAPLHF. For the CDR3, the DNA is TGTGCCAGCAGCTTGGAAACAGGTCTGGCACCCCTCCACTTT.

CDR3 nucleotides: TGTGCCAGCAGCGACACGTTGAGGGCAGATACGCAGTATTTT. It is translated as CASSDTLRADTQYF. The chain couples TRBV9 to TRBJ2-3; possibly TRBD2 for D (5 bases). V was trimmed by 3 bases and J by 4 bases, leaving 12 bases between them. Germline loops: CDR1 SGDLS, CDR2 YYNGEE. The CDR3 covers 14 residues.

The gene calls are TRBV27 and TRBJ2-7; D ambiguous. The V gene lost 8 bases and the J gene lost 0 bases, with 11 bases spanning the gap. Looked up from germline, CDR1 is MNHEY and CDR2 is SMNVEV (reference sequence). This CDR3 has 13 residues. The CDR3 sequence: CASSFQVSYEQYF. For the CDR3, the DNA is TGTGCCAGCTCCTTCCAGGTCTCCTACGAGCAGTACTTC.

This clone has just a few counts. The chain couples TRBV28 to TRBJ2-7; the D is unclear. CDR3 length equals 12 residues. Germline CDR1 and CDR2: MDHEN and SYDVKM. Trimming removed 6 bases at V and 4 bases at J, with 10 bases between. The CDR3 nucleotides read TGTGCCAGCAGGAGCACGAAATACGAGCAGTACTTC. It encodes CASRSTKYEQYF. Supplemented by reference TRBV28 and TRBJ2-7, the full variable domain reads DVKVTQSSRYLVKRTGEKVFLECVQDMDHENMFWYRQDPGLGLRLIYFSYDVKMKEKGDIPEGYSVSREKKERFSLILESASTNQTSMYLCASRSTKYEQYFGPGTRLTVT.

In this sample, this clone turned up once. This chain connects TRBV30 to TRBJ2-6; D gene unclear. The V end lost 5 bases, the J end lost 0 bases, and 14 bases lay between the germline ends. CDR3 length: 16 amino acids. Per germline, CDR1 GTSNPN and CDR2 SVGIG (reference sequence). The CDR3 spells CAWEKSGTSGANVLTF. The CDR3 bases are TGTGCCTGGGAAAAAAGTGGCACCTCTGGGGCCAACGTCCTGACTTTC.

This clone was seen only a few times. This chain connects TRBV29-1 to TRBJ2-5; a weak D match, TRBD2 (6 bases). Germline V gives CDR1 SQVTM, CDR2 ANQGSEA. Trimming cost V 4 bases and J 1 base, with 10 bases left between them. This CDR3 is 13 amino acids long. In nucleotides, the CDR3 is TGCAGCGTTGTGGTAGCGGTCCAAGAGACCCAGTACTTC. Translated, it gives CSVVVAVQETQYF.

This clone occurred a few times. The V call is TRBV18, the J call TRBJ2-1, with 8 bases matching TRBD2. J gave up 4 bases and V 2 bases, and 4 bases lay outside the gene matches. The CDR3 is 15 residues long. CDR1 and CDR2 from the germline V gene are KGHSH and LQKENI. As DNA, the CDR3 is TGTGCCAGCTCACCAGCGGTAGCGGGGTACAATGAGCAGTTCTTC. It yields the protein CASSPAVAGYNEQFF.

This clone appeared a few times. The CDR3 sequence: CASSLGRGGAFF. The DNA for the CDR3 is TGTGCCAGCAGCTTAGGGCGGGGGGGGGCGTTCTTC. The chain employs TRBV7-2 and TRBJ2-1; 9 nucleotides agree with TRBD2. The V gene end was trimmed by 1 base and the J gene end by 15 bases; junction bases not matched to a gene: 4. The CDR3 contains 12 residues. The germline CDR1 and CDR2 sequences are SGHTA and FQGNSA.

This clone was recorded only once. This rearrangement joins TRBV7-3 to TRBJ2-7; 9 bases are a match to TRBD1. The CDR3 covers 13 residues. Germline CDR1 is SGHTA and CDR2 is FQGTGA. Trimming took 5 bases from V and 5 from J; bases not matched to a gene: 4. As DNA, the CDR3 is TGTGCCAGCAGCCGGGACAGGGAGGACGAGCAGTACTTC. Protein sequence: CASSRDREDEQYF. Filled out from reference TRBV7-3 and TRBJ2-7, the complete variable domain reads GAGVSQTPSNKVTEKGKYVELRCDPISGHTALYWYRQSLGQGPEFLIYFQGTGAADDSGLPNDRFFAVRPEGSVSTLKIQRTERGDSAVYLCASSRDREDEQYFGPGTRLTVT.